The 27 T cell receptor beta chains in this list originate from one sample, sequenced in a study of human CD4 T cells and Enterobacteriaceae. The data were produced by immunoSEQ multiplex PCR, yet TCRdb's version contains in-frame clones alone and is incomplete. The sample holds fewer than 35,000 clones, 70% to 90% seen once. All CD4+ cells other than CD45RA+CCR7+CD95- naive cells were sorted as memory, over 95% pure. Source material: memory CD4+ T cells from blood. The receptors come from a human donor in good health.

The rearrangement links TRBV27 to TRBJ2-1; 7 nucleotides line up with TRBD2. The CDR3 has 15 residues. The V and J ends lost 6 bases and 2 bases, in that order; junction bases with no gene match: 7. CDR1 MNHEY and CDR2 SMNVEV come from the germline V gene (reference sequence). CDR3 in DNA: TGTGCCAGCAGATCCATAGCGGGTGCCTACAATGAGCAGTTCTTC. It encodes CASRSIAGAYNEQFF.

The rearrangement joins TRBV7-9 to TRBJ2-2; 10 nucleotides line up with TRBD1. V was pared by 3 bases and J by 7 bases, with 14 bases of the junction left unmatched. The CDR3 loop spans 18 amino acids. Germline values: CDR1 SEHNR, CDR2 FQNEAQ (reference sequence). Here the CDR3 DNA reads TGTGCCAGCAGCTTCCGCCGGGCCGGGACAGGGGAACACGGGGAGCTGTTTTTT. It yields the protein CASSFRRAGTGEHGELFF.

The J gene is TRBJ2-3, the V gene TRBV6-5; 7 bases map to TRBD1. The CDR3 runs 15 residues. V was pared by 5 bases and J by 0 bases, with 5 bases of the junction left unmatched. CDR1 and CDR2 from the germline V gene are MNHEY and SVGAGI. CDR3 nucleotides: TGTGCCAGCAGTCCCTGGGACAGAAGCACAGATACGCAGTATTTT. Translated: CASSPWDRSTDTQYF.

The V call is TRBV5-1, the J call TRBJ1-3, with unresolved D. Trimming removed 3 bases at V and 0 bases at J, with 13 bases between. There are 16 residues in the CDR3. Germline assignment: CDR1 SGHRS and CDR2 YFSETQ. The CDR3 loop is CASSSGRGSSGNTIYF. The CDR3 DNA sequence: TGCGCCAGCAGCTCGGGTCGTGGAAGCTCTGGAAACACCATATATTTT.

The chain is built from TRBV10-1 and TRBJ2-3, with D possibly called TRBD1 or TRBD2 (5 bases each). V was pared by 2 bases and J by 8 bases, with 20 bases between. Germline loops: CDR1 WNHNN, CDR2 SYGVQD (reference sequence). There are 16 residues in the CDR3. The CDR3 here is CASSEGTSLSQVTQYF. Written as DNA, the CDR3 is TGCGCCAGCAGTGAGGGGACGTCCCTCTCCCAGGTTACGCAGTATTTT.

The V gene is TRBV7-9, the J gene TRBJ1-2, with 8 positions matching TRBD1. Per germline, CDR1 SEHNR and CDR2 FQNEAQ (reference sequence). J was trimmed by 3 bases and V by 1 base; bases with no gene match: 4. This CDR3 comprises 15 residues. The CDR3, as DNA: TGTGCCAGCAGCTTAGATACAGGGGGGGACTATGGCTACACCTTC. Translation: CASSLDTGGDYGYTF.

The chain recombines TRBV7-2 with TRBJ1-5, with D unresolved. V shed 3 bases and J shed 2 bases, with 8 bases lying between them. This CDR3 is built from 14 residues. Germline V CDR1 and CDR2: SGHTA, FQGNSA. Here the CDR3 DNA reads TGTGCCAGCAGCTTTGGGTTTGGCAATCAGCCCCAGCATTTT. This translates into CASSFGFGNQPQHF.

The chain employs TRBV10-1 and TRBJ2-1; maybe TRBD1 (6 bases). Germline assignment: CDR1 WNHNN and CDR2 SYGVQD (reference sequence). CDR3 size: 17 residues. With 0 bases removed from V and 2 bases from J, the gap between germline ends came to 14 bases. The CDR3 nucleotides are TGCGCCAGCAGTGAGTCTGCAGGGGTAGGAACCTACAATGAGCAGTTCTTC. This translates into CASSESAGVGTYNEQFF.

The chain carries TRBV19 and TRBJ2-2; D is unresolved. The CDR3 length is 14 residues. Trimming left V 5 bases short and J 3 bases short, with 10 bases between. Germline CDR1 is LNHDA and CDR2 is SQIVND (reference sequence). CDR3 DNA: TGTGCCAGTAGTTCTTGGGTCGACACCGGGGAGCTGTTTTTT. It is translated as CASSSWVDTGELFF.

The chain uses TRBV4-1 and TRBJ2-1, with D perhaps TRBD2 (6 bases). Trimming shortened V by 4 bases and J by 12 bases, and 19 bases separated the two germline ends. The germline gives CDR1 MGHRA, CDR2 YSYEKL. The CDR3 is 14 amino acids. CDR3 protein: CASSLEPSARGQFF. In nucleotides, the CDR3 is TGCGCCAGCAGCCTGGAGCCTAGCGCAAGGGGGCAGTTCTTC.

The sample holds one count of this clone. This sequence joins TRBV7-2 and TRBJ2-1; TRBD2 agrees at 8 bases. Losses at the gene ends were 1 base for V and 9 bases for J; bases not matched to a gene: 5. CDR3 length equals 14 residues. Germline values: CDR1 SGHTA, CDR2 FQGNSA. CDR3 sequence reads: CASSLVRTSPEQFF. The CDR3 nucleotides are TGTGCCAGCAGCTTAGTGAGGACTAGCCCTGAGCAGTTCTTC. Supplemented by reference TRBV7-2 and TRBJ2-1, the full variable domain reads GAGVSQSPSNKVTEKGKDVELRCDPISGHTALYWYRQSLGQGLEFLIYFQGNSAPDKSGLPSDRFSAERTGGSVSTLTIQRTQQEDSAVYLCASSLVRTSPEQFFGPGTRLTVL.

The chain has TRBV28 and TRBJ2-2, with D uncertain. This CDR3 is built from 11 residues. CDR1 and CDR2 (germline): MDHEN, SYDVKM. Trimming stripped 5 bases from V and 6 bases from J, with 4 bases between. DNA of the CDR3: TGTGCCAGCAGTATTGCCGGGGAGCTGTTTTTT. It yields the protein CASSIAGELFF.

This rearrangement joins TRBV7-6 to TRBJ1-2, with D tentatively TRBD1 (6 bases). Germline V gives CDR1 SGHVS, CDR2 FNYEAQ. The CDR3 consists of 13 residues. V lost 0 bases and J 9 bases, leaving 11 bases between the germline ends. The CDR3 spells CASSLAAGASYTF. In DNA, the CDR3 is TGTGCCAGCAGCTTAGCAGCAGGGGCGAGCTACACCTTC.

The chain is built from TRBV7-2 and TRBJ1-2, with 7 bases identical to TRBD1. The CDR3 contains 13 residues. Germline loops: CDR1 SGHTA, CDR2 FQGNSA. With 5 bases clipped from V and 3 bases from J, the junction kept 3 bases outside the gene matches. This chain's CDR3 is CASSPGQHYGYTF. The CDR3 DNA follows: TGTGCCAGCAGCCCGGGACAGCACTATGGCTACACCTTC. The whole variable domain, remainder taken from reference TRBV7-2 and TRBJ1-2, is GAGVSQSPSNKVTEKGKDVELRCDPISGHTALYWYRQSLGQGLEFLIYFQGNSAPDKSGLPSDRFSAERTGGSVSTLTIQRTQQEDSAVYLCASSPGQHYGYTFGSGTRLTVV.

The chain is built from TRBV28 and TRBJ2-2, with D possibly TRBD1 on 7 matching bases. Per germline, CDR1 MDHEN and CDR2 SYDVKM. The CDR3 sequence is 12 residues long. Trimming left V 7 bases short and J 5 bases short, with 8 bases between. The DNA for the CDR3 is TGTGCCAGCACAGGGGGGACCGGGGAGCTGTTTTTT. Its protein product is CASTGGTGELFF.

Only one count was recorded for this clone. The V and J genes are TRBV7-8 and TRBJ2-7; D is unresolved. Germline CDR1 and CDR2: SGHVS and FQNEAQ. This CDR3 spans 15 amino acids. Trimming left V 5 bases short and J 4 bases short, with 18 bases between. The CDR3 spells CASSRPAPQSYEQYF. CDR3 coding DNA: TGTGCCAGCAGCCGCCCGGCCCCGCAGTCATACGAGCAGTACTTC.

This chain uses TRBV6-1 with TRBJ1-5; 12 bases agree with TRBD1. Judging by the DNA end, TRBJ2-3 fits better; the J call may be wrong. Looked up from germline, CDR1 is MNHNS and CDR2 is SASEGT. This CDR3 has 18 residues. The DNA for the CDR3 is TGTGCCAGCAGTGACCCCGACAGGGACAGGGGGCCGGGGCAGCCCCAGTATTTT. This gives the protein CASSDPDRDRGPGQPQYF.

The chain recombines TRBV11-2 with TRBJ2-1; 8 bases fit TRBD1. The CDR3 runs to 15 residues. Germline V gene sequence: CDR1 SGHAT, CDR2 FQNNGV. Unmatched junction bases numbered 10, after V lost 5 bases and J lost 7 bases. The CDR3 coding sequence is TGTGCCAGCAGCCCAGGGACAGGCCATCGTAATGAGCAGTTCTTC. Protein sequence: CASSPGTGHRNEQFF.

V is TRBV6-6 and J is TRBJ2-5, with D unresolved. In germline, CDR1 is MNHNY, CDR2 SVGAGI (reference sequence). V was cut by 6 bases and J by 5 bases, with 10 bases left in between. This CDR3 is built from 12 residues. CDR3 region: CASSQRRETQYF. CDR3 nucleotides: TGTGCCAGCAGCCAGAGAAGGGAGACCCAGTACTTC.

The V gene is TRBV28, the J gene TRBJ2-3; no reliable D call. With 6 bases removed from V and 2 bases from J, the gap between germline ends came to 15 bases. Germline assignment: CDR1 MDHEN and CDR2 SYDVKM. The CDR3 length is 15 residues. This CDR3 reads CASRPARLTTDTQYF. For the CDR3, the DNA is TGTGCCAGCAGACCTGCTCGGCTTACCACAGATACGCAGTATTTT.

The chain couples TRBV5-4 to TRBJ2-4; 8 bases fit TRBD2. In germline, CDR1 is SGHNT, CDR2 YYREEE (reference sequence). This CDR3 is 17 amino acids long. V dropped 4 bases and J dropped 4; count of bases not matched to a gene: 13. The CDR3 region has the DNA TGTGCCAGCAGCGCTGCGGGGGGAAACGTTAGGAAAAACATTCAGTACTTC. It codes for CASSAAGGNVRKNIQYF.

This clone was detected a few times. V and J are TRBV7-2 and TRBJ2-7, with D perhaps TRBD2 (5 bases). CDR1 and CDR2 (germline): SGHTA, FQGNSA. This CDR3 is 14 amino acids long. Trimming stripped 1 base from V and 0 bases from J, with 7 bases between. CDR3 region: CASSLGGISYEQYF. DNA of the CDR3: TGTGCCAGCAGCTTAGGAGGGATCTCCTACGAGCAGTACTTC.

This chain connects TRBV5-8 to TRBJ1-1, with D unresolved. V shed 5 bases and J shed 1 base, with 12 bases lying between them. The CDR3 contains 14 residues. Germline V gene data show CDR1 as SGHTS and CDR2 as YDEGEE. CDR3 amino acids: CASSRTHWNTEAFF. As DNA, the CDR3 is TGTGCCAGCAGTCGAACCCATTGGAACACTGAAGCTTTCTTT.

V gene TRBV6-6 combines with J gene TRBJ2-7; D gene unclear. V lost 4 bases, J lost 9 bases, and 16 bases lay in between. CDR1 and CDR2 (germline): MNHNY, SVGAGI (reference sequence). This CDR3 is built from 13 residues. The CDR3 nucleotides are TGTGCCAGCAGTTCGGGCTCCTCCCTCTCGCAGTACTTC. Translating it yields CASSSGSSLSQYF.

This chain connects TRBV7-8 to TRBJ2-2, with D unclear. Deletions cut 5 bases from V and 1 base from J, with 17 bases between. The germline CDR1 and CDR2 sequences are SGHVS and FQNEAQ. The CDR3 is made up of 17 amino acids. CDR3 residues: CASSPRVFSRNTGELFF. In DNA, the CDR3 is TGTGCCAGCAGCCCTAGGGTCTTCTCGCGGAACACCGGGGAGCTGTTTTTT.

V and J are TRBV7-2 and TRBJ2-7; TRBD1 matches at 9 bases. The CDR3 totals 14 residues. Trimming removed 5 bases from V and 3 bases from J; junction bases left unmatched: 5. Germline values: CDR1 SGHTA, CDR2 FQGNSA. CDR3 sequence reads: CASSAGTGRYEQYF. The CDR3, as DNA: TGTGCCAGCAGCGCCGGGACAGGGCGCTACGAGCAGTACTTC.

V usage is TRBV30 and J usage is TRBJ1-1, with 8 bases aligning to TRBD1. Germline lookup yields CDR1 GTSNPN and CDR2 SVGIG (reference sequence). V dropped 1 base and J dropped 5; count of bases not matched to a gene: 9. This CDR3 comprises 15 residues. The CDR3 nucleotides are TGTGCCTGGAGTGGACAGGGGTGGGGGCGAACTGAAGCTTTCTTT. Translating gives CAWSGQGWGRTEAFF.